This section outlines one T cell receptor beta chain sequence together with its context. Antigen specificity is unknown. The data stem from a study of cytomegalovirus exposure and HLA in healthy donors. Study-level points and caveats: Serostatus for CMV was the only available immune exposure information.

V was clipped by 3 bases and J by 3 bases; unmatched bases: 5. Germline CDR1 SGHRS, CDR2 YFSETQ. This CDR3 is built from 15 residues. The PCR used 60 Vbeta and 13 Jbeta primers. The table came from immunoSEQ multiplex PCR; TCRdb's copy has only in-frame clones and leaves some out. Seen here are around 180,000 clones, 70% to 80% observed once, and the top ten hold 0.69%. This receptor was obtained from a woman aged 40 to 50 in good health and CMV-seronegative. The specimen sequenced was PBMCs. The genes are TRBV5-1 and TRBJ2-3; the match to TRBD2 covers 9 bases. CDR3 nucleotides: TGCGCCAGCAGCTCGGATAGCGGGGGTACAGATACGCAGTATTTT. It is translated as CASSSDSGGTDTQYF.